Listed below are T cell receptor beta chains from one sample, sequenced in a study of sequential checkpoint blockade in melanoma. The data were produced by immunoSEQ multiplex PCR, yet TCRdb's version contains in-frame clones alone and is incomplete. The repertoire holds 30,000 or so clones, approximately 82% seen once, with about 17% in the top ten. This specimen consisted of CD8+ T cells sorted from blood (inferred from file names), obtained from a patient given nivolumab and ipilimumab in sequence. These TCRs come from a human donor with melanoma. CDR3s include the opening cysteine and the closing phenylalanine or tryptophan. The D gene is left open where the match is weak. Only part of the rows carry a size: once, few, many, or a class if the clone is expanded.

>TRBJ1-1|TRBV18|NA|NA
TGTGCCAGCTCACCAGGGGACTTTCGGGTTACGAACACTGAAGCTTTCTTT
CASSPGDFRVTNTEAFF
>TRBJ1-5|TRBV5-1|NA|NA
TGCGCCAGCAGCTTGGAGGGGGGGAATCAGCCCCAGCATTTT
CASSLEGGNQPQHF
>TRBJ2-2|TRBV27|TRBD1|NA
TGTGCCAGCAGTCCGTTACAGGGGACCGCGAACACCGGGGAGCTGTTTTTT
CASSPLQGTANTGELFF
>TRBJ1-2|TRBV4-3|NA|NA
TGCGCCAGCAGCCAAATTCTGGGGGCAATGGAGGGCTACACCTTC
CASSQILGAMEGYTF
>TRBJ1-5|TRBV5-5|NA|NA
TGTGCCAGCAGCTTGGTTTCTGGCAGGGGCCGGCAGCCCCAGCATTTT
CASSLVSGRGRQPQHF
>TRBJ2-1|TRBV6-5|TRBD1|NA
TGTGCCAGCAGTCAGGACAGGGGCTACAATGAGCAGTTCTTC
CASSQDRGYNEQFF
>TRBJ2-2|TRBV19|TRBD2|NA
TGTGCCAGTAGTCCCCGTAGCGGGGGGGCCCCCGGGGAGCTGTTTTTT
CASSPRSGGAPGELFF
>TRBJ1-1|TRBV5-1|NA|NA
TGCGCCACCAGGGCCTTAATGAACACTGAAGCTTTCTTT
CATRALMNTEAFF
>TRBJ1-2|TRBV14|TRBD1|few
TGTGCCAGCAGCCAAGTAGGGACAGGAACTAACTATGGCTACACCTTC
CASSQVGTGTNYGYTF
>TRBJ2-7|TRBV10-1|NA|NA
TGCGCCAGCAGTGAGTCAGGAGCAGGGTCCTACGAGCAGTACTTC
CASSESGAGSYEQYF
>TRBJ2-7|TRBV30|TRBD1|NA
TGTGCCTGGAGTGCAAAAACGAGCCCAGGGGGCGCGGGGTACGAGCAGTACTTC
CAWSAKTSPGGAGYEQYF
>TRBJ2-7|TRBV5-6|TRBD1|NA
TGTGCCAGCAGCCCCGGGACAGCCAACTACGAGCAGTACTTC
CASSPGTANYEQYF
>TRBJ1-2|TRBV19|TRBD1|NA
TGTGCCAGTAGGCGACAGGGGGGAGGCTACACCTTC
CASRRQGGGYTF
>TRBJ2-1|TRBV6-1|NA|NA
TGTGCCAGCAGTGGCAGGGCGTACAATGAGCAGTTCTTC
CASSGRAYNEQFF
>TRBJ1-1|TRBV25-1|TRBD1|NA
TGTGCCAGCAGTGAAACCGGGACAGGGTGGAATGAAGCTTTCTTT
CASSETGTGWNEAFF
>TRBJ2-3|TRBV25-1|NA|NA
TGTGCCAGCAGTGACCGGGGAACCGCGGATACGCAGTATTTT
CASSDRGTADTQYF
>TRBJ2-7|TRBV11-2|NA|NA
TGTGCCAGCAGCTTAGTCCTAGACGAGCAGTACTTC
CASSLVLDEQYF
>TRBJ1-2|TRBV7-9|TRBD1|once
TGTGCCAGCAGCTTAGGCCGGACAGGGCTCAGCTATGGCTACACCTTC
CASSLGRTGLSYGYTF
>TRBJ2-7|TRBV11-2|NA|few
TGTGCCAGCAGCTTTGCCAGGGGCCACGAGCAGTACTTC
CASSFARGHEQYF
>TRBJ1-4|TRBV19|NA|large
TGTGCCAGTAAGCTCTTTGAGTACGGAAAACTGTTTTTT
CASKLFEYGKLFF
>TRBJ1-4|TRBV9|TRBD1|NA
TGTGCCAGCAGCACAGGGGGGGAAAAACTGTTTTTT
CASSTGGEKLFF
>TRBJ2-7|TRBV30|NA|NA
TGTGCCTGGAGTGTACGGGGGGTGTCGACACGTAATAGGTCCGACAGGTGGATAGTCTACGAGCAGTACTTC
CAWSVRGVSTRNRSDRWIVYEQYF
>TRBJ2-3|TRBV4-2|TRBD2|once
TGTGCCAGCAGCCAAATTGGACTAGCGGTCACAGATACGCAGTATTTT
CASSQIGLAVTDTQYF
>TRBJ2-7|TRBV9|NA|few
TGTGCCAGCACAAACCGGGCCGGGGACGAGCAGTACTTC
CASTNRAGDEQYF
>TRBJ2-2|TRBV2|TRBD2|NA
TGTGCCAGCAGCGGACTAGCGGGGGGGCCGAGGACCGGGGAGCTGTTTTTT
CASSGLAGGPRTGELFF
>TRBJ1-2|TRBV28|NA|few
TGTGCCAGCAGTTTAGCGGGGGCTTCAAGCTACACCTTC
CASSLAGASSYTF
>TRBJ2-1|TRBV18|TRBD1|NA
TGTGCCAGCTCACCACGGGGACAGGGCAATGAGCAGTTCTTC
CASSPRGQGNEQFF
>TRBJ2-1|TRBV19|NA|NA
TGTGCCAGTAGTATGACGGGGGTCAATGAGCAGTTCTTC
CASSMTGVNEQFF
>TRBJ1-1|TRBV6-5|NA|NA
TGTGCCAGCAGTCATCAGGCGAACACTGAAGCTTTCTTT
CASSHQANTEAFF
>TRBJ2-1|TRBV9|TRBD2|few
TGTGCCAGCAGCGTAGGGACTAGCGGGGGGATAAATGAGCAGTTCTTC
CASSVGTSGGINEQFF
>TRBJ2-6|TRBV6-1|NA|few
TGTGCCAGCAGTGAACTATCTGGGGCCAACGTCCTGACTTTC
CASSELSGANVLTF
>TRBJ2-1|TRBV9|TRBD1|NA
TGTGCCAGCAGCGTCGCAACAGGGGGTGAGCAGTTCTTC
CASSVATGGEQFF
>TRBJ2-2|TRBV30|NA|NA
TGTGCCTGGAGCCAGATGGCCGAGGGTACCGGGGAACTGTTTTTT
CAWSQMAEGTGELFF
>TRBJ1-2|TRBV27|TRBD1|NA
TGTGCCAGCAGTTTCGTTGGACAGGGCTATGGCTACACCTTC
CASSFVGQGYGYTF
>TRBJ2-3|TRBV7-6|NA|NA
TGTGCCAGCAGCGAACAGGGATGGGGCACAGATACGCAGTATTTT
CASSEQGWGTDTQYF
>TRBJ2-2|TRBV27|NA|once
TGTGCCAGCAGTTTTACTAGCAGTGCCTCCGGGGAGCTGTTTTTT
CASSFTSSASGELFF
>TRBJ2-7|TRBV6-4|TRBD1|NA
TGTGCCAGCAGTGCCACAGGGGAACGGGGCGAGCAGTACTTC
CASSATGERGEQYF
>TRBJ2-3|TRBV5-4|TRBD2|NA
TGTGCCAGCACCTCCCCTAGCGGGAGGGAAGGAGATACGCAGTATTTT
CASTSPSGREGDTQYF
>TRBJ1-5|TRBV7-9|TRBD1|NA
TGTGCCAGCAGCTTAGGTCGGCAGGGGGCTAGACAGCCCCAGCATTTT
CASSLGRQGARQPQHF
>TRBJ2-7|TRBV7-9|TRBD2|NA
TGTGCCAGCAGCTTAGCACACGTCAGCGGGACTCCCTACGAGCAGTACTTC
CASSLAHVSGTPYEQYF
>TRBJ1-1|TRBV9|NA|NA
TGTGCCAGCAGCCCCCCCGCTAAGGCGGAGGAAGCTTTCTTT
CASSPPAKAEEAFF
>TRBJ2-5|TRBV27|NA|NA
TGTGCCAGCAGTTTTTCAGGAGAGACCCAGTACTTC
CASSFSGETQYF
>TRBJ1-5|TRBV12-5|TRBD1|NA
TGTGCTAGTGCCTCGACAGGGCCCAGCAATCAGCCCCAGCATTTT
CASASTGPSNQPQHF
>TRBJ1-1|TRBV13|TRBD1|NA
TGTGCCAGCAGCTTCGACAGGGTGGCTGAAGCTTTCTTT
CASSFDRVAEAFF
>TRBJ2-1|TRBV7-9|NA|few
TGTGCCAGCAGCTCGTCGCAGGAACCCTACAATGAGCAGTTCTTC
CASSSSQEPYNEQFF
>TRBJ2-7|TRBV28|NA|few
TGTGCCAGCAACCAAGGGAGGACACCCTCCTACGAGCAGTACTTC
CASNQGRTPSYEQYF
>TRBJ2-4|TRBV7-9|NA|NA
TGTGCCAGCAGCTTCATTTCAGGGGTTTTGGACATTCAGTACTTC
CASSFISGVLDIQYF
>TRBJ2-7|TRBV4-1|TRBD2|NA
TGCGCCAGCAGCCCCACCGGGACTAGAACCTACGAGCAGTACTTC
CASSPTGTRTYEQYF
>TRBJ2-7|TRBV7-6|TRBD1|NA
TGTGCCAGCAGCTTAGTTCATCCGACAGGGGAAGGCCACGAGCAGTACTTC
CASSLVHPTGEGHEQYF
>TRBJ1-6|TRBV19|NA|NA
TGTGCCAGTAGTTCCCACGAGAACCGGTGGAATTCACCCCTCCACTTT
CASSSHENRWNSPLHF
>TRBJ2-1|TRBV9|NA|NA
TGTGCCAGCACTCCAGAGGGCAGGACCCTCTACAATGAGCAGTTCTTC
CASTPEGRTLYNEQFF
>TRBJ1-1|TRBV2|TRBD1|NA
TGTGCCAGCAGTGACTCGGGACAGGCGGCGTGGGGCACTGAAGCTTTCTTT
CASSDSGQAAWGTEAFF
>TRBJ2-3|TRBV9|TRBD1|NA
TGTGCCAGCAGCCCCGGGACAGGGGTAGATACGCAGTATTTT
CASSPGTGVDTQYF